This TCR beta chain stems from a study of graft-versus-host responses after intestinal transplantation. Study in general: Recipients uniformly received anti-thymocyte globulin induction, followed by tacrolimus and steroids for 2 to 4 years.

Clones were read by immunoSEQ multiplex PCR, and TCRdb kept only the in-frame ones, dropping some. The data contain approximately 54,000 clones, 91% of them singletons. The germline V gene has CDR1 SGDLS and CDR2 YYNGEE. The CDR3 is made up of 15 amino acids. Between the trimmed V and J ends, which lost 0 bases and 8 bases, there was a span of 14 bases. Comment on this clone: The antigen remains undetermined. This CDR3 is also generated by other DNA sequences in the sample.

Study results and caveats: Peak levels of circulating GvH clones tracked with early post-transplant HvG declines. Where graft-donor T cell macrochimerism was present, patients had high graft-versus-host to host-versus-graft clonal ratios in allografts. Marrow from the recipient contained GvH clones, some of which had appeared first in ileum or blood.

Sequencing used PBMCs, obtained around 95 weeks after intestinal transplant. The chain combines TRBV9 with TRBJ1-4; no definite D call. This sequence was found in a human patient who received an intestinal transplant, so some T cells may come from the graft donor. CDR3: CASSVGTFANEKLFF. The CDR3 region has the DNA TGTGCCAGCAGCGTAGGGACCTTCGCCAACGAAAAACTGTTTTTT.